The 21 T cell receptor beta chains below come from one sample, sequenced in a study of blood T cell repertoires in COVID-19. Profiled with immunoSEQ multiplex PCR; TCRdb holds only in-frame clones, not every one. The repertoire holds more than 85,000 clones, with 70% to 90% as singletons. The sequenced sample consisted of peripheral blood. These receptors came from an older man with acute or convalescent COVID-19.

The CDR3 DNA follows: TGTGCCAGCTCACCCCCACAACAGGGAATTATTAATGGCTACACCTTC. Translating gives CASSPPQQGIINGYTF. The chain links TRBV18 to TRBJ1-2; TRBD1 is a possible D gene (6 bases). Germline assignment: CDR1 KGHSH and CDR2 LQKENI. The CDR3 spans 16 residues. V was clipped by 3 bases and J by 6 bases, with 20 bases between them.

The chain combines TRBV5-5 with TRBJ2-5, with 10 bases fitting TRBD1. Germline-derived CDR1 and CDR2 are SGHKS and YYEKEE (reference sequence). V shed 4 bases and J 5 bases; nucleotides not matched to a gene: 8. This CDR3 has 15 amino acids. Here the CDR3 reads CASSLGTGVVETQYF. DNA for the CDR3: TGTGCCAGCAGCCTCGGGACAGGGGTTGTGGAGACCCAGTACTTC.

V and J are TRBV11-2 and TRBJ1-6; a weak D match, TRBD1 (5 bases). The V end was cut by 0 bases, the J end by 12 bases, with 12 bases between. The CDR3 length is 14 residues. Germline values: CDR1 SGHAT, CDR2 FQNNGV. The CDR3 nucleotides read TGTGCCAGCAGCTTAGACTCCGGAGGGGTACCCCTCCACTTT. This sequence encodes CASSLDSGGVPLHF.

The V call is TRBV13, the J call TRBJ1-5; TRBD1 might be the D (6 bases). This CDR3 region has 15 residues. Germline CDR1 is PRHDT and CDR2 is FYEKMQ (reference sequence). Trimming took off 5 bases at V and 6 bases at J, with 17 bases between the two ends. The CDR3 is CASSARGRGGQPQHF. The CDR3 bases are TGTGCCAGCAGCGCGCGCGGCAGGGGCGGTCAGCCCCAGCATTTT.

The chain combines TRBV30 with TRBJ1-6, with 7 nucleotides matching TRBD1. Germline CDR1 GTSNPN, CDR2 SVGIG (reference sequence). CDR3 size: 14 residues. V lost 3 bases, J lost 10 bases, and 9 bases stayed unmatched. CDR3 sequence (DNA): TGTGCCTGGAGCGGGACAGTTCGTGGATCACCCCTCCACTTT. It yields the protein CAWSGTVRGSPLHF.

The J gene is TRBJ2-3, the V gene TRBV11-2; TRBD1 might be the D (6 bases). The V gene lost 5 bases and the J gene lost 0 bases, with 12 bases spanning the gap. Per germline, CDR1 SGHAT and CDR2 FQNNGV. The CDR3 covers 15 residues. The CDR3 DNA reads as TGTGCCAGCAGCACCGGGACAACTAGCACAGATACGCAGTATTTT. It yields the protein CASSTGTTSTDTQYF.

The chain links TRBV2 to TRBJ2-5, with a possible D match to TRBD1 (6 bases). CDR1 SNHLY and CDR2 FYNNEI come from the germline V gene. The V end lost 5 bases, the J end lost 1 base, and 11 bases lay between the germline ends. CDR3 length: 14 amino acids. The CDR3 DNA follows: TGTGCCAGCAGTAACAGGGCCCCCCAAGAGACCCAGTACTTC. Amino acid sequence: CASSNRAPQETQYF.

This chain joins TRBV6-5 and TRBJ1-1; a weak D match, TRBD1 (5 bases). Trimming pared 8 bases from V and 5 bases from J, leaving 15 bases between. Germline CDR1 and CDR2: MNHEY and SVGAGI. This CDR3 has 13 amino acids. The CDR3 here is CASQLWGGTEAFF. The CDR3 DNA sequence: TGTGCCAGCCAGTTGTGGGGGGGGACTGAAGCTTTCTTT.

The chain combines TRBV5-4 with TRBJ1-1; the D is unclear. This CDR3 is 12 amino acids long. Trimming shortened V by 2 bases and J by 13 bases, and 15 bases separated the two germline ends. Looked up from germline, CDR1 is SGHNT and CDR2 is YYREEE (reference sequence). The CDR3 DNA sequence: TGTGCCAGCAGCTTCGGCGGCGGAGATCTTTTCTTT. Encoded protein: CASSFGGGDLFF.

This rearrangement joins TRBV12-3 or TRBV12-4 to TRBJ1-2; D gene uncertain. The CDR3 runs to 12 residues. The germline V and J ends were trimmed by 6 bases and 6 bases, with 11 bases remaining between them. CDR3 sequence (DNA): TGTGCCAGCAGACGACGGGAGGATGGCTACACCTTC. This gives the protein CASRRREDGYTF.

V gene TRBV4-2 combines with J gene TRBJ2-1; TRBD2 agrees at 13 bases. The V gene end was trimmed by 1 base and the J gene end by 5 bases; junction bases not matched to a gene: 2. The CDR3 is 16 amino acids. Germline V gene sequence: CDR1 LGHNA, CDR2 YNFKEQ. The CDR3 region is CASSQVGTSGNNEQFF. CDR3 coding DNA: TGTGCCAGCAGCCAAGTCGGGACTAGCGGGAACAATGAGCAGTTCTTC.

CDR3 in amino acids: CAISVGQGASPNYGYTF. For the CDR3, the DNA is TGTGCCATCAGTGTGGGACAGGGGGCGAGTCCTAACTATGGCTACACCTTC. The V and J genes are TRBV10-3 and TRBJ1-2; TRBD1 matches 12 bases. This CDR3 has 17 residues. The V segment lost 4 bases and the J segment 0 bases; nucleotides outside the gene matches: 6. Germline V gene sequence: CDR1 ENHRY, CDR2 SYGVKD.

The chain uses TRBV19 and TRBJ1-6; D unclear. Germline values: CDR1 LNHDA, CDR2 SQIVND (reference sequence). The V end was cut by 5 bases, the J end by 7 bases, with 12 bases between. This CDR3 spans 14 amino acids. CDR3 residues: CASSSTEPNSPLHF. The CDR3 nucleotides read TGTGCCAGTAGTTCTACAGAACCAAATTCACCCCTCCACTTT. Filled out from reference TRBV19 and TRBJ1-6, the complete variable domain reads DGGITQSPKYLFRKEGQNVTLSCEQNLNHDAMYWYRQDPGQGLRLIYYSQIVNDFQKGDIAEGYSVSREKKESFPLTVTSAQKNPTAFYLCASSSTEPNSPLHFGNGTRLTVT.

A few counts support this clone. The chain links TRBV10-2 to TRBJ1-6, with a possible D match to TRBD1 (6 bases). V was pared by 6 bases and J by 5 bases, with 11 bases between. Germline V lookup: CDR1 WSHSY, CDR2 SAAADI. The CDR3 is 14 amino acids. This chain's CDR3 is CASSVDRHNSPLHF. CDR3 nucleotide sequence: TGCGCCAGCAGCGTGGACAGACATAATTCACCCCTCCACTTT.

The chain is built from TRBV27 and TRBJ2-7, with TRBD2 as a possible D gene (6 bases). Germline CDR1 reads MNHEY; CDR2 reads SMNVEV (reference sequence). The V and J ends lost 3 bases and 2 bases respectively, with 11 bases between them. The CDR3 is 14 amino acids. This CDR3 reads CASSLGGTTYEQYF. For the CDR3, the DNA is TGTGCCAGCAGTTTGGGAGGTACCACCTACGAGCAGTACTTC.

Concerning this clone: Germline is not matched at one junction end, which may reflect a read error. The chain couples TRBV7-7 to TRBJ2-3; 11 bases map to TRBD2. Germline assignment: CDR1 SSHAT and CDR2 FNYEAQ (reference sequence). The CDR3 contains 17 residues. The DNA of the CDR3 is TGTGCTAGCAGCTTATCCCCTAGCGGGGGGTTCCCAGATACGCAGTATTTT. The encoded protein is CASSLSPSGGFPDTQYF.

The chain carries TRBV27 and TRBJ2-1; 7 bases are a match to TRBD2. The CDR3 runs to 15 residues. V was pared by 2 bases and J by 5 bases, with 6 bases of the junction left unmatched. The V gene's germline CDR1 is MNHEY and CDR2 SMNVEV (reference sequence). The CDR3 region has the DNA TGTGCCAGCAGTTTAGCCAGCGGGGAGGACAATGAGCAGTTCTTC. Protein product: CASSLASGEDNEQFF.

The chain has TRBV18 and TRBJ2-3, with a possible D match to TRBD2 (5 bases). Germline CDR1 is KGHSH and CDR2 is LQKENI. The CDR3 is 16 residues long. V was clipped by 3 bases and J by 1 base, with 14 bases between them. CDR3 nucleotide sequence: TGTGCCAGCTCACCCCCCCTTACAGCGGGCACAGATACGCAGTATTTT. Protein: CASSPPLTAGTDTQYF.

The V and J genes are TRBV6-1 and TRBJ1-3; possible D gene TRBD1, 6 bases. The ends were cut back, 2 bases at V and 0 bases at J, with 8 bases in the middle. The CDR3 spans 15 residues. Germline V gives CDR1 MNHNS, CDR2 SASEGT. The CDR3 region is CASSESTGSGNTIYF. The CDR3 DNA reads as TGTGCCAGCAGTGAATCGACAGGCTCTGGAAACACCATATATTTT.

This chain links TRBV27 with TRBJ1-2, with TRBD1 identical over 8 bases. The CDR3 has 14 amino acids. The germline CDR1 and CDR2 sequences are MNHEY and SMNVEV (reference sequence). The J segment lost 4 bases and the V segment lost 8 bases, leaving 9 bases of the junction unmatched. CDR3: CASASGQGVYGYTF. The CDR3 nucleotides are TGTGCCAGCGCGTCCGGACAGGGTGTCTATGGCTACACCTTC.

The chain uses TRBV5-1 and TRBJ1-2, with D possibly being TRBD1 (6 bases). The CDR3 runs 13 residues. V lost 3 bases and J lost 5, with 11 bases in between. Germline CDR1 and CDR2: SGHRS and YFSETQ. CDR3 sequence reads: CASSSTGRYGYTF. In nucleotides, the CDR3 is TGCGCCAGCAGCTCTACAGGGCGTTATGGCTACACCTTC.